Following are 22 T cell receptor beta chains from one sample sequenced in a study of a mutant IDH1 vaccine in newly diagnosed glioma. Method: immunoSEQ multiplex PCR; TCRdb's copy keeps in-frame clones and lacks some. Found here are fewer than 70,000 clones, under 85% of them singletons; the top ten hold roughly 3.6%. Antigens of these TCRs are unknown. This sample's time point: week 11, during vaccination. Every single dose of the vaccine, 300 ug of mutant IDH1 20-mer peptide, came with topical imiquimod. This specimen consisted of PBMCs, obtained from a glioma patient whose treatment included an IDH1 peptide vaccine. These receptors all come from a man aged 25-40 years with glioma.

V is TRBV5-1 and J is TRBJ2-2, with 14 bases that match TRBD2. Germline V CDR1 and CDR2: SGHRS, YFSETQ. This CDR3 has 18 amino acids. Trimming took 4 bases from V and 9 from J; bases not matched to a gene: 14. CDR3 nucleotides: TGCGCCAGCAGCCCAGGACTAGCGGGGGGAGAGCACCTGAGGGAGCTGTTTTTT. Amino acids: CASSPGLAGGEHLRELFF.

The V call is TRBV28, the J call TRBJ1-2; the match to TRBD1 covers 10 bases. V shed 5 bases and J 5 bases; nucleotides not matched to a gene: 8. CDR3 size: 15 residues. CDR1 and CDR2 from the germline V gene are MDHEN and SYDVKM. CDR3 protein: CASSDGGTGEYGYTF. CDR3 in DNA: TGTGCCAGCAGTGACGGGGGGACAGGGGAATATGGCTACACCTTC.

V and J are TRBV27 and TRBJ2-1; TRBD2 might be the D (5 bases). Trimming took off 3 bases at V and 7 bases at J, with 16 bases between the two ends. CDR1 and CDR2 (germline): MNHEY, SMNVEV (reference sequence). The CDR3 totals 15 residues. CDR3 in amino acids: CASSLGGPPGNEQFF. DNA of the CDR3: TGTGCCAGCAGTTTGGGCGGGCCCCCCGGGAATGAGCAGTTCTTC.

This clone was counted once. V gene TRBV7-2 combines with J gene TRBJ1-5; D is ambiguous. V was clipped by 10 bases and J by 7 bases, with 17 bases between them. The germline gives CDR1 SGHTA, CDR2 FQGNSA. This CDR3 region has 13 residues. The CDR3, as DNA: TGTGCCACGGCGGACCTACATTTACAGCCCCAGCATTTT. Translated: CATADLHLQPQHF.

The chain combines TRBV7-8 with TRBJ2-1; TRBD1 aligns across 8 bases. The trim removed 6 bases at V and 6 bases at J, leaving 10 bases unmatched. Germline loops: CDR1 SGHVS, CDR2 FQNEAQ. The CDR3 has 15 amino acids. For the CDR3, the DNA is TGTGCCAGCAGGGACAGGGTTGGGGATACCAATGAGCAGTTCTTC. Encoded protein: CASRDRVGDTNEQFF.

This rearrangement joins TRBV5-1 to TRBJ2-7; 8 nucleotides match TRBD1. The V segment lost 1 base and the J segment 6 bases; nucleotides outside the gene matches: 0. This CDR3 has 12 amino acids. The germline gives CDR1 SGHRS, CDR2 YFSETQ. The DNA for the CDR3 is TGCGCCAGCAGCTTGACAGGGGGCGAGCAGTACTTC. Protein product: CASSLTGGEQYF.

The chain couples TRBV11-3 to TRBJ2-1; D is unclear. CDR3 length: 13 residues. The germline V and J ends were trimmed by 3 bases and 9 bases, with 12 bases remaining between them. Germline V gene lookup returns CDR1 SGHNT and CDR2 YENEEA. CDR3 sequence (DNA): TGTGCCAGCAGCTTTCCTGGACGACGTGAGCAGTTCTTC. This codes for CASSFPGRREQFF.

This rearrangement joins TRBV2 to TRBJ1-1; D call uncertain. V dropped 0 bases and J dropped 11 bases, with 13 bases sitting between them. Germline V gene lookup returns CDR1 SNHLY and CDR2 FYNNEI. CDR3 size: 13 residues. CDR3 nucleotides: TGTGCCAGCAGTGAAGCCTCCCTCTCCGGGGCTTTCTTT. It is translated as CASSEASLSGAFF.

The V and J genes are TRBV6-1 and TRBJ2-1; 8 bases agree with TRBD2. Unmatched junction bases numbered 5, after V lost 7 bases and J lost 0 bases. Germline V lookup: CDR1 MNHNS, CDR2 SASEGT. The CDR3 has 15 amino acids. This chain's CDR3 is CASILAASSYNEQFF. The CDR3 coding sequence is TGTGCCAGCATACTAGCGGCGAGCTCCTACAATGAGCAGTTCTTC.

The V and J genes are TRBV19 and TRBJ1-1; 11 positions agree with TRBD1. The V gene end was trimmed by 5 bases and the J gene end by 3 bases; junction bases not matched to a gene: 2. CDR1 is LNHDA, CDR2 SQIVND, per germline (reference sequence). There are 14 residues in the CDR3. The CDR3: CASSPGQGDTEAFF. The CDR3 DNA follows: TGTGCCAGTAGTCCGGGACAGGGGGACACTGAAGCTTTCTTT.

This chain joins TRBV6-9 and TRBJ2-7; no firm D call. Germline CDR1 and CDR2: MNHGY and SVAAGI. The CDR3 is 15 amino acids. V lost 5 bases to trimming and J lost 0 bases, with 14 bases between them. In DNA form, the CDR3 reads TGTGCCAGCAGTCCCTTCGACCGATACTCCTACGAGCAGTACTTC. Protein: CASSPFDRYSYEQYF.

This sequence joins TRBV7-9 and TRBJ2-3; D may correspond to TRBD1 or TRBD2 (5 bases each). Germline V lookup: CDR1 SEHNR, CDR2 FQNEAQ (reference sequence). Trimming took off 8 bases at V and 2 bases at J, with 8 bases between the two ends. The CDR3 contains 12 residues. The CDR3 coding sequence is TGTGCCAGCGAGGGGATCACAGATACGCAGTATTTT. Protein product: CASEGITDTQYF.

The chain has TRBV27 and TRBJ2-1, with D perhaps assigned TRBD1 or TRBD2 (5 bases each). The CDR3 loop spans 15 amino acids. The ends were cut back, 3 bases at V and 0 bases at J, with 9 bases in the middle. Germline V gene sequence: CDR1 MNHEY, CDR2 SMNVEV (reference sequence). The CDR3 nucleotides are TGTGCCAGCAGTTTGAGGGGAAGCTCCTACAATGAGCAGTTCTTC. Residues: CASSLRGSSYNEQFF.

The V call is TRBV19, the J call TRBJ2-5, with 11 bases aligning to TRBD2. CDR1 and CDR2 (germline): LNHDA, SQIVND (reference sequence). CDR3 length equals 14 residues. The V gene end was trimmed by 11 bases and the J gene end by 5 bases; junction bases not matched to a gene: 10. For the CDR3, the DNA is TGTGCCCCAGTAGTAGCGGGAGGGCCGGAGACCCAGTACTTC. It specifies CAPVVAGGPETQYF.

This CDR3 is CASSLQTGTLYNEQFF. For the CDR3, the DNA is TGTGCCAGCAGCTTACAGACCGGGACACTATACAATGAGCAGTTCTTC. The chain recombines TRBV9 with TRBJ2-1; D may be TRBD1 (6 bases). Trimming stripped 4 bases from V and 4 bases from J, with 18 bases between. Germline assignment: CDR1 SGDLS and CDR2 YYNGEE. CDR3 length: 16 residues.

The chain carries TRBV7-9 and TRBJ2-1, with D unresolved. Between the trimmed V and J ends, which lost 5 bases and 7 bases, there was a span of 9 bases. The CDR3 totals 12 residues. Germline V gives CDR1 SEHNR, CDR2 FQNEAQ (reference sequence). The CDR3 DNA is TGTGCCAGCAGCCTTAGACTTAATGAGCAGTTCTTC. Its protein product is CASSLRLNEQFF.

The chain recombines TRBV19 with TRBJ1-5; perhaps TRBD1 as D (5 bases). This CDR3 contains 14 residues. From germline, CDR1 is LNHDA and CDR2 SQIVND (reference sequence). V lost 4 bases to trimming and J lost 2 bases, with 9 bases between them. CDR3 protein: CASSRDGGNQPQHF. DNA of the CDR3: TGTGCCAGTAGTAGGGACGGCGGCAATCAGCCCCAGCATTTT.

V and J are TRBV4-1 and TRBJ1-2; the D gene is possibly TRBD1 (5 bases). The germline gives CDR1 MGHRA, CDR2 YSYEKL. Deletions cut 0 bases from V and 8 bases from J, with 16 bases between. The CDR3 is 15 amino acids. The chain's CDR3 is CASSQDLGRGRGYTF. CDR3 DNA: TGCGCCAGCAGCCAAGATCTCGGAAGGGGCCGAGGCTACACCTTC.

The chain uses TRBV10-3 and TRBJ2-7; 11 bases match TRBD2. V was pared by 6 bases and J by 3 bases, with 4 bases of the junction left unmatched. CDR3 length: 14 residues. CDR1 and CDR2 (germline): ENHRY, SYGVKD. CDR3 DNA: TGTGCCATCAGGGCGACTAGCGGGGACTACGAGCAGTACTTC. Its protein product is CAIRATSGDYEQYF.

The chain links TRBV4-3 to TRBJ1-2; a possible D gene is TRBD1 (5 bases). The CDR3 length is 13 residues. V was shortened by 0 bases and J by 5 bases, with 7 bases between the two germline ends. Germline assignment: CDR1 LGHNA and CDR2 YSLEER. CDR3 sequence reads: CASSQEKGYGYTF. The CDR3 nucleotides are TGCGCCAGCAGCCAAGAGAAGGGGTATGGCTACACCTTC.

V gene TRBV4-1 combines with J gene TRBJ2-7, with 14 nucleotides matching TRBD2. The germline gives CDR1 MGHRA, CDR2 YSYEKL. The CDR3 totals 17 residues. V was pared by 3 bases and J by 5 bases, with 9 bases of the junction left unmatched. The CDR3 region has the DNA TGCGCCAGCAGCCAGGAGGGGACTAGCGGGAGCGCTAACGAGCAGTACTTC. This encodes CASSQEGTSGSANEQYF.

The V and J genes are TRBV28 and TRBJ1-5; 9 nucleotides match TRBD1. The CDR3 totals 17 residues. Germline lookup yields CDR1 MDHEN and CDR2 SYDVKM. Trimming cost V 5 bases and J 1 base; bases outside gene matches: 9. The CDR3 DNA sequence: TGTGCCAGCAGTCCCCTCGGGACAGGGTTAAGCAATCAGCCCCAGCATTTT. It codes for CASSPLGTGLSNQPQHF.